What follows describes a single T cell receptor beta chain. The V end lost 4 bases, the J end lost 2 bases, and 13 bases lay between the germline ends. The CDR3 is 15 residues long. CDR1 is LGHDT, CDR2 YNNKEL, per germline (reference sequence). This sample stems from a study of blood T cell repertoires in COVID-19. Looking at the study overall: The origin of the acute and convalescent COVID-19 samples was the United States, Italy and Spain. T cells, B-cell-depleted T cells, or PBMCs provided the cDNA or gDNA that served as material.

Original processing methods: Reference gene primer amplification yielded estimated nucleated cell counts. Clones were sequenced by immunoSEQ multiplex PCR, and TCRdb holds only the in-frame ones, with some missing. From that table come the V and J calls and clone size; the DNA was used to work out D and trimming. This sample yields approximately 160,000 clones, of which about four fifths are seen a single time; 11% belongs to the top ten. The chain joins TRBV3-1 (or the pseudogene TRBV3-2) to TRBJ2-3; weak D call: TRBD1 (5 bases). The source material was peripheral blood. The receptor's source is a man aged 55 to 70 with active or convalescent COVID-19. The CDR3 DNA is TGTGCCAGCAGCCCCCCCAGGGTTTCCACAGATACGCAGTATTTT. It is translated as CASSPPRVSTDTQYF.